These T cell receptor beta chains were read from a single sample in a study of T-cell memory formation after mild COVID-19. From the 5' RACE reads, TCRdb called clonotypes with MiXCR, one entry per CDR3 protein. This sample yields some 64,000 distinct CDR3 sequences, of which roughly 9.9% are seen a single time; 1.1% belongs to the top ten. Sequencing was done on a sample of PBMCs or a T cell subset sorted from them (not recorded which). These receptors all come from a man younger than 30 who had mild COVID-19 (a few samples of this study predate the infection). Cell type and time point are not known. CDR3s leave out the opening cysteine and the closing phenylalanine or tryptophan. Expanded clones get a size class; other rows say once, few or many, or leave the size out.

>medium-sized|TRBV7-2|TRBJ2-5
ASSSAGTQETQY
>.|TRBV6-6|TRBJ2-7
ASTKPGTLSYEQY
>many|TRBV6-5|TRBJ1-2
ATTEGGKGYT
>.|TRBV18|TRBJ2-5
ASSPFSTGQETQY
>.|TRBV12-3/TRBV12-4|TRBJ2-1
ASSQLRGANEQF
>few|TRBV6-2/TRBV6-3|TRBJ2-1
ASTLEAIYNEQF
>many|TRBV7-9|TRBJ2-2
ARTGRSNTGELF
>few|TRBV4-1|TRBJ2-3
ASSPPGDTQY
>few|TRBV5-8|TRBJ2-1
ASSLGLTSGDDEQF
>.|TRBV20-1|TRBJ1-4
SATPSGTGVRKLF
>many|TRBV27|TRBJ2-5
ASSLSETQETQY
>.|TRBV7-2|TRBJ1-3
ASSSGHPGNTIY
>few|TRBV5-1|TRBJ1-4
ASSSTGTAEKLF
>few|TRBV28|TRBJ1-2
ASSLSGDGYT
>.|TRBV5-1|TRBJ2-1
ASSTDRGFLNEQF
>.|TRBV12-3/TRBV12-4|TRBJ1-3
ASSRLGGFPRNTIY
>.|TRBV7-8|TRBJ1-6
ASSSQGGNSPLH
>.|TRBV7-7|TRBJ2-5
ASSRDLQETQY
>few|TRBV27|TRBJ2-5
ASSRTGEETQY
>few|TRBV7-9|TRBJ2-3
ASSPEGPTDTQY
>many|TRBV4-2|TRBJ2-7
ASSQGPPTSGGFYEQY
>many|TRBV5-1|TRBJ2-7
ASSLGSSGEQY
>few|TRBV7-2|TRBJ1-5
ASSLVYGNQPQH
>many|TRBV7-2|TRBJ1-1
ASRRDRNTEAF
>few|TRBV3-1|TRBJ2-1
ASSQDSLAVEQF
>few|TRBV6-1|TRBJ2-7
ASSLYEQY
>many|TRBV5-1|TRBJ2-3
ASSLGQDTDTQY
>.|TRBV4-3|TRBJ2-2
ASSQDRGYGGELF
>.|TRBV2|TRBJ2-5
ASAASETQY
>many|TRBV5-6|TRBJ2-1
ASSPGLPRQF
>many|TRBV5-1|TRBJ2-5
ASSLGTNGETQY
>few|TRBV4-3|TRBJ1-6
ASSQHRESPLH
>many|TRBV24-1|TRBJ2-1
ATSDMTSGAHNEQF
>many|TRBV7-2|TRBJ2-1
ASSLAHSNEQF
>many|TRBV9|TRBJ2-1
ASSVGGPYNEQF
>many|TRBV5-1|TRBJ2-4
ASSSEGRAGNIQY
>few|TRBV30|TRBJ1-1
AWRKGQLMNTEAF
>many|TRBV28|TRBJ2-3
ASSLWGSGGGSDTQY
>.|TRBV4-3|TRBJ1-1
ASSRKGQGLRNTEAF
>few|TRBV21-1|TRBJ1-1
ASSKALQVQRNTEAF
>.|TRBV7-9|TRBJ2-3
ASSFKRTDTQY
>.|TRBV4-1|TRBJ2-5
ASSLPDARGETQY
>.|TRBV7-8|TRBJ2-7
ASSLVPESDNYEQY
>.|TRBV12-3/TRBV12-4|TRBJ1-4
ATAAPGTGVEKLF
>few|TRBV4-1|TRBJ2-1
ASSQPRLAGTYNEQF
>.|TRBV9|TRBJ1-2
ASSGWDGKNYGYT
>medium-sized|TRBV29-1|TRBJ2-1
SVAQGFYNEQF
>few|TRBV15|TRBJ1-1
ATSRRDSSNTEAF
>few|TRBV6-6|TRBJ1-5
ASSPPEQGAKGQPQH